This passage covers 22 T cell receptor beta chains from one sample sequenced in a study of graft-versus-host responses after intestinal transplantation. These TCRs are of unknown antigen specificity. Method: immunoSEQ multiplex PCR; TCRdb's copy keeps in-frame clones and lacks some. Here the sample spans more than 85,000 clones, 85% to 95% being singletons. The sequencing used unstimulated CD8+ T cells sorted from spleen or lymph node cells, collected before intestinal transplant. The origin of the receptors is a human donor who received an intestinal transplant.

The CDR3 region is CASRDRGTSGRAGEQFF. CDR3 nucleotides: TGTGCCAGCCGGGACAGGGGGACTAGCGGGAGGGCAGGGGAGCAGTTCTTC. The rearrangement uses TRBV28 and TRBJ2-1, with 16 bases lining up with TRBD2. The CDR3 spans 17 residues. Germline lookup yields CDR1 MDHEN and CDR2 SYDVKM. Trimming at V came to 8 bases and at J to 10 bases, leaving 14 bases not matched to a gene.

This rearrangement joins TRBV5-4 to TRBJ2-7, with D perhaps being TRBD1 or TRBD2 (5 bases each). Germline-derived CDR1 and CDR2 are SGHNT and YYREEE (reference sequence). Trimming took off 3 bases at V and 1 base at J, with 17 bases between the two ends. The CDR3 is 16 residues long. CDR3 region: CASSSGLGERSYEQYF. CDR3 coding DNA: TGTGCCAGCAGCTCCGGCTTAGGGGAGCGATCCTACGAGCAGTACTTC. Based on the CDR3 plus reference TRBV5-4 and TRBJ2-7, the full variable domain is ETGVTQSPTHLIKTRGQQVTLRCSSQSGHNTVSWYQQALGQGPQFIFQYYREEENGRGNFPPRFSGLQFPNYSSELNVNALELDDSALYLCASSSGLGERSYEQYFGPGTRLTVT.

This clone came up once. The chain is built from TRBV9 and TRBJ2-1; D not certain. CDR1 and CDR2 from the germline V gene are SGDLS and YYNGEE. V shed 0 bases and J shed 9 bases, with 13 bases lying between them. The CDR3 runs 14 residues. The CDR3 DNA follows: TGTGCCAGCAGCGTAGCTCCTGGGTCTTTTGAGCAGTTCTTC. The encoded protein is CASSVAPGSFEQFF.

J is TRBJ2-6 and V is TRBV13; 12 bases are shared with TRBD1. Losses at the gene ends were 5 bases for V and 0 bases for J; bases not matched to a gene: 8. Germline assignment: CDR1 PRHDT and CDR2 FYEKMQ (reference sequence). The CDR3 extends over 19 amino acids. In DNA form, the CDR3 reads TGTGCCAGCAGCCCCCGGGACAGGGGGCGTCACTCTGGGGCCAACGTCCTGACTTTC. As protein: CASSPRDRGRHSGANVLTF.

V is TRBV2 and J is TRBJ2-7, with a possible D match to TRBD1 (6 bases). CDR3 length: 13 residues. The germline CDR1 and CDR2 sequences are SNHLY and FYNNEI. Trimming took off 5 bases at V and 7 bases at J, with 15 bases between the two ends. CDR3 sequence: CASSPVSRGEQYF. In DNA form, the CDR3 reads TGTGCCAGCAGTCCGGTTTCTAGGGGGGAGCAGTACTTC.

This clone was found a few times. The rearrangement joins TRBV9 to TRBJ1-4; the D is unclear. This CDR3 contains 15 residues. The germline CDR1 and CDR2 sequences are SGDLS and YYNGEE. Trimming stripped 0 bases from V and 5 bases from J, with 11 bases between. The CDR3 sequence: CASSVEGRTNEKLFF. The CDR3 coding sequence is TGTGCCAGCAGCGTAGAAGGACGGACGAATGAAAAACTGTTTTTT.

The gene calls are TRBV7-6 and TRBJ1-1, with no clear D. V shed 1 base and J shed 1 base, with 7 bases lying between them. There are 14 residues in the CDR3. Germline V lookup: CDR1 SGHVS, CDR2 FNYEAQ. The CDR3 loop reads CASSLGEGNTEAFF. The CDR3 DNA is TGTGCCAGCAGCTTAGGGGAGGGGAACACTGAAGCTTTCTTT.

The V call is TRBV2, the J call TRBJ1-2, with D unresolved. The CDR3 runs to 13 residues. V lost 4 bases and J lost 3, with 9 bases in between. Germline assignment: CDR1 SNHLY and CDR2 FYNNEI. CDR3: CASSAGEHYGYTF. The CDR3 nucleotides read TGTGCCAGCAGTGCCGGAGAACACTATGGCTACACCTTC.

The chain recombines TRBV25-1 with TRBJ2-1; the D is unclear. The CDR3 contains 14 residues. V lost 0 bases to trimming and J lost 6 bases, with 9 bases between them. From germline, CDR1 is MGHDK and CDR2 SYGVNS. CDR3 coding DNA: TGTGCCAGCAGTGAATATCAGGAGCTCAATGAGCAGTTCTTC. It encodes CASSEYQELNEQFF.

V and J are TRBV12-5 and TRBJ2-1; 13 positions agree with TRBD2. The CDR3 totals 14 residues. The germline V gene has CDR1 LGHNT and CDR2 FRNRAP. V was clipped by 4 bases and J by 9 bases; unmatched bases: 3. CDR3 sequence reads: CASGWTSGSSEQFF. In DNA form, the CDR3 reads TGTGCTAGTGGTTGGACTAGCGGGAGTAGTGAGCAGTTCTTC.

V gene TRBV12-5 combines with J gene TRBJ1-2; possibly TRBD1 for D (5 bases). Deletions cut 3 bases from V and 4 bases from J, with 12 bases between. Germline values: CDR1 LGHNT, CDR2 FRNRAP. The CDR3 is 14 residues long. The CDR3 nucleotides are TGTGCTAGTGGTTTAGACAGCTCTCGCTATGGCTACACCTTC. This sequence encodes CASGLDSSRYGYTF.

The V gene is TRBV7-6, the J gene TRBJ2-5; D remains unclear. This CDR3 is 12 amino acids long. V lost 3 bases and J lost 10, with 12 bases in between. CDR1 and CDR2 (germline): SGHVS, FNYEAQ. The CDR3, as DNA: TGTGCCAGCAGCTTGGCTCCCCCAGACCAGTACTTC. Protein sequence: CASSLAPPDQYF.

J is TRBJ2-1 and V is TRBV11-2, with a weak D call TRBD2 (6 bases). There are 18 residues in the CDR3. Germline V CDR1 and CDR2: SGHAT, FQNNGV. Deletions cut 2 bases from V and 3 bases from J, with 20 bases between. The chain's CDR3 is CASSLIGSGSPNYNEQFF. CDR3 bases: TGTGCCAGCAGCTTAATAGGGTCCGGGAGCCCTAACTACAATGAGCAGTTCTTC.

Regarding this clone: The junction differs from germline at one of its ends, possibly a read error. The J gene is TRBJ1-1, the V gene TRBV7-7; D may be TRBD1 (5 bases). Germline V gives CDR1 SSHAT, CDR2 FNYEAQ (reference sequence). The CDR3 runs to 13 residues. The CDR3 sequence: CASSLLGGTEAFF. The CDR3 DNA sequence: TGTGCTAGCAGCTTACTGGGGGGGACTGAAGCTTTCTTT.

The chain combines TRBV13 with TRBJ2-6, with D tentatively TRBD1 (6 bases). This CDR3 has 23 residues. Trimming removed 4 bases from V and 2 bases from J, with 33 bases in between. Germline lookup yields CDR1 PRHDT and CDR2 FYEKMQ (reference sequence). CDR3: CASSSQPGLYINRASPGANVLTF. The CDR3 DNA is TGTGCCAGCAGCTCACAACCGGGGCTTTACATCAACAGGGCGTCGCCTGGGGCCAACGTCCTGACTTTC.

The chain has TRBV7-9 and TRBJ2-1; 7 bases map to TRBD2. The length of the CDR3 is 16 residues. Per germline, CDR1 SEHNR and CDR2 FQNEAQ (reference sequence). V lost 5 bases, J lost 7 bases, and 14 bases stayed unmatched. The CDR3 spells CASSPREGRLVNEQFF. CDR3 nucleotide sequence: TGTGCCAGCAGCCCAAGGGAGGGTAGGTTGGTGAATGAGCAGTTCTTC.

Only a few counts were recorded for this clone. The chain couples TRBV7-2 to TRBJ2-7; TRBD2 matches 12 bases. Trimming removed 0 bases from V and 10 bases from J; junction bases left unmatched: 4. The CDR3 contains 14 residues. CDR1 is SGHTA, CDR2 FQGNSA, per germline. The CDR3 DNA follows: TGTGCCAGCAGCTTAGCGACTAGCGGGAGCCCTCAGTACTTC. Protein sequence: CASSLATSGSPQYF.

This clone appeared once. The chain combines TRBV4-1 with TRBJ2-7; TRBD2 matches at 11 bases. The V segment lost 2 bases and the J segment 7 bases; nucleotides outside the gene matches: 13. This CDR3 spans 17 amino acids. Germline values: CDR1 MGHRA, CDR2 YSYEKL. The DNA for the CDR3 is TGCGCCAGCAGCCAACTGGGGACGCTAGCGGGGGGCTGGGAGCAGTACTTC. Translating gives CASSQLGTLAGGWEQYF.

The V and J genes are TRBV27 and TRBJ2-7; the D is unclear. The ends were cut back, 4 bases at V and 6 bases at J, with 13 bases in the middle. This CDR3 spans 13 amino acids. CDR1 is MNHEY, CDR2 SMNVEV, per germline (reference sequence). The DNA of the CDR3 is TGTGCCAGCAGTTATAACGGCCTCGGCGAGCAGTACTTC. It translates to CASSYNGLGEQYF.

The chain combines TRBV10-3 with TRBJ2-7; a weak D match, TRBD1 (6 bases). This CDR3 has 16 amino acids. Germline CDR1 is ENHRY and CDR2 is SYGVKD. Trimming shortened V by 4 bases and J by 5 bases, and 21 bases separated the two germline ends. The DNA for the CDR3 is TGTGCCATCAGTGGTAACAACAGGGTCGTGGGCAACGAGCAGTACTTC. The encoded protein is CAISGNNRVVGNEQYF.

The chain employs TRBV4-1 and TRBJ2-3, with D perhaps matching TRBD2 (7 bases). This CDR3 is built from 18 residues. Trimming took off 5 bases at V and 5 bases at J, with 26 bases between the two ends. Germline CDR1 reads MGHRA; CDR2 reads YSYEKL. The CDR3 DNA reads TGCGCCAGCAGCTTAGGGGGGGGACTTTCCCGACCGGGAGATACGCAGTATTTT. It translates to CASSLGGGLSRPGDTQYF.

V and J are TRBV19 and TRBJ2-5; TRBD2 aligns across 8 bases. The trim removed 2 bases at V and 3 bases at J, leaving 23 bases unmatched. Germline loops: CDR1 LNHDA, CDR2 SQIVND (reference sequence). CDR3 size: 21 residues. CDR3 residues: CASSITRWGGRTRLAEETQYF. The CDR3 nucleotides are TGTGCCAGTAGTATAACCCGGTGGGGCGGGAGGACCAGATTGGCGGAAGAGACCCAGTACTTC.